This T cell receptor (beta chain) was recorded in a study of OX40 agonist ivuxolimab in advanced cancers. TCRdb's table, derived via immunoSEQ multiplex PCR, lists solely in-frame clones and lacks some. The sample lists under 45,000 clones, less than 80% occurring once. The CDR3 spans 15 residues. Germline V lookup: CDR1 SGHVS, CDR2 FQNEAQ. The source is an adult with an advanced solid tumor such as melanoma, head and neck, liver or kidney cancer. The chain has TRBV7-8 and TRBJ2-5; tentative D call: TRBD1 (6 bases). The DNA end is a closer match to TRBJ2-7, so the J assignment may be wrong. The specimen was CD4+ or CD8+ T cells sorted from blood, collected in a trial of the OX40 agonist ivuxolimab. The CDR3 spells CASSSSGTIGYEQYF. In nucleotides, the CDR3 is TGTGCCAGCAGCTCATCCGGGACAATAGGCTACGAGCAGTACTTC.